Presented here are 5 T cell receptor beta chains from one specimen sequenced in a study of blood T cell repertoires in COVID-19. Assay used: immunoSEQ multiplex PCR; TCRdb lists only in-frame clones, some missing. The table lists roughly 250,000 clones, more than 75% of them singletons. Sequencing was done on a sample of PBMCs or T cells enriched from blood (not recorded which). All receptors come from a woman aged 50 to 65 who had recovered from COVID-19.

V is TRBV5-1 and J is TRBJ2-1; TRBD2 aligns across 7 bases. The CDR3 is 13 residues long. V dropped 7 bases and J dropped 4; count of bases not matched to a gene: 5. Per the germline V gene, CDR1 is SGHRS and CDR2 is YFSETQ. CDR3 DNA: TGCGCCAGCCGGGAGGTAGCATACAATGAGCAGTTCTTC. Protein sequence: CASREVAYNEQFF. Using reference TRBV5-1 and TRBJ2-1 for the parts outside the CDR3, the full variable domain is KAGVTQTPRYLIKTRGQQVTLSCSPISGHRSVSWYQQTPGQGLQFLFEYFSETQRNKGNFPGRFSGRQFSNSRSEMNVSTLELGDSALYLCASREVAYNEQFFGPGTRLTVL.

CDR3 bases: TGTGCCAGCAGTTTAGCGAGTCGGGGAAACGGTCAGCCCCAGCATTTT. Translated: CASSLASRGNGQPQHF. The gene calls are TRBV27 and TRBJ1-5, with unresolved D. Trimming removed 2 bases at V and 6 bases at J, with 17 bases between. In germline, CDR1 is MNHEY, CDR2 SMNVEV (reference sequence). The length of the CDR3 is 16 residues.

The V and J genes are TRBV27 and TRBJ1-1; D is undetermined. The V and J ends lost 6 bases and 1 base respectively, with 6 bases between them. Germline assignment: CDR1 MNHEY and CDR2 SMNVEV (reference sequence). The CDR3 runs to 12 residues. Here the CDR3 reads CASSLGNTEAFF. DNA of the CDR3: TGTGCCAGCAGCCTAGGGAACACTGAAGCTTTCTTT.

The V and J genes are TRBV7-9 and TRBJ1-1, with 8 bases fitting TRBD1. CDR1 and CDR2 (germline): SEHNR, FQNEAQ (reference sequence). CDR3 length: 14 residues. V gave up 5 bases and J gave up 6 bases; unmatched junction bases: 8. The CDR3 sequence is CASSPGQEKAEAFF. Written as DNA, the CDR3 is TGTGCCAGCAGCCCGGGACAGGAGAAGGCTGAAGCTTTCTTT.

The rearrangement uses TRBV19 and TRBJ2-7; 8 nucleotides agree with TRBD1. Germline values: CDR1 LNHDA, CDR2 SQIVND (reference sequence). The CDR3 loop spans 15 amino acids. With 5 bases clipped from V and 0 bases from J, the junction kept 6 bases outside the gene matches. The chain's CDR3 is CASSPSGQGSYEQYF. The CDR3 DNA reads TGTGCCAGTAGTCCCTCCGGACAGGGCTCCTACGAGCAGTACTTC.